One sample yielded the 15 T cell receptor beta chains listed below, sequenced in a study of blood T cell repertoires in COVID-19. Sequenced by immunoSEQ multiplex PCR; TCRdb stores in-frame clones only, minus some. The table has 250,000 to 300,000 clones, about nine tenths seen once. Source material: peripheral blood. The receptor source for this set is a man aged 50 to 59 with acute or convalescent COVID-19.

V gene TRBV6-5 combines with J gene TRBJ1-1; TRBD1 matches 11 bases. The germline CDR1 and CDR2 sequences are MNHEY and SVGAGI. The CDR3 loop spans 13 amino acids. Trimming at V came to 7 bases and at J to 5 bases, leaving 3 bases not matched to a gene. CDR3 in amino acids: CASTGTGGTEAFF. CDR3 DNA sequence: TGTGCCAGCACCGGGACAGGGGGAACTGAAGCTTTCTTT.

Of note for this clone: Germline is not matched at one junction end, which may reflect a read error. The chain joins TRBV30 to TRBJ1-1; 7 bases are shared with TRBD1. Germline values: CDR1 GTSNPN, CDR2 SVGIG (reference sequence). This CDR3 contains 11 residues. The CDR3 sequence is CAWSPRDSPLF. CDR3 bases: TGTGCCTGGAGTCCCCGGGACAGCCCCTTATTT.

Comment on this clone: Other DNA variants within this sample encode the same CDR3. J is TRBJ2-3 and V is TRBV2; TRBD1 aligns across 7 bases. Trimming at V came to 6 bases and at J to 2 bases, leaving 8 bases not matched to a gene. Germline assignment: CDR1 SNHLY and CDR2 FYNNEI. This CDR3 contains 15 residues. The CDR3 sequence is CASRGGTASTDTQYF. The CDR3 DNA follows: TGTGCCAGCAGGGGTGGGACAGCCTCCACAGATACGCAGTATTTT.

This clone turned up a few times. The genes are TRBV3-1 (or the pseudogene TRBV3-2) and TRBJ1-1; possible D gene TRBD1, 6 bases. The CDR3 is 14 residues long. Germline values: CDR1 LGHDT, CDR2 YNNKEL (reference sequence). V lost 5 bases, J lost 4 bases, and 14 bases lay in between. CDR3 sequence: CASSSGGRVTEAFF. The CDR3, as DNA: TGTGCCAGCAGCTCGGGGGGCCGGGTCACTGAAGCTTTCTTT.

This CDR3 is CASSQGTGGPNTGELFF. The CDR3 DNA reads as TGTGCCAGCAGCCAGGGGACAGGGGGACCGAACACCGGGGAGCTGTTTTTT. This rearrangement joins TRBV4-2 to TRBJ2-2, with 11 bases matching TRBD1. The CDR3 consists of 17 residues. Looked up from germline, CDR1 is LGHNA and CDR2 is YNFKEQ. V lost 3 bases and J lost 0; bases outside the gene matches: 3.

The chain uses TRBV7-6 and TRBJ2-1; 9 positions match TRBD2. Per the germline V gene, CDR1 is SGHVS and CDR2 is FNYEAQ. The V gene end was trimmed by 2 bases and the J gene end by 2 bases; junction bases not matched to a gene: 7. The CDR3 runs to 17 residues. The CDR3 DNA follows: TGTGCCAGCAGCTTATCCGCGGGGGGGCCCACCTACAATGAGCAGTTCTTC. As protein: CASSLSAGGPTYNEQFF.

This clone was detected only once. This chain links TRBV4-2 with TRBJ2-7, with 11 bases fitting TRBD2. J was trimmed by 2 bases and V by 0 bases; bases with no gene match: 6. CDR1 LGHNA and CDR2 YNFKEQ come from the germline V gene. The CDR3 spans 17 residues. The CDR3 coding sequence is TGTGCCAGCAGCCAAGAAACTAGCGGGGGTCCAGCCTACGAGCAGTACTTC. Translating it yields CASSQETSGGPAYEQYF.

The chain carries TRBV6-1 and TRBJ1-4, with 7 bases identical to TRBD1. The CDR3 totals 14 residues. CDR1 is MNHNS and CDR2 is SASEGT in the germline V gene. V shed 1 base and J 7 bases; nucleotides not matched to a gene: 3. In nucleotides, the CDR3 is TGTGCCAGCAGTGAAGGGACAGGTTTTGAAAAACTGTTTTTT. Translating it yields CASSEGTGFEKLFF.

The rearrangement links TRBV27 to TRBJ1-6; possible D gene TRBD1, 6 bases. The CDR3 has 14 residues. V was shortened by 5 bases and J by 13 bases, with 18 bases between the two germline ends. CDR1 is MNHEY and CDR2 is SMNVEV in the germline V gene (reference sequence). The CDR3 loop is CASSPEGGIHPLHF. The DNA of the CDR3 is TGTGCCAGCAGTCCTGAGGGGGGGATTCACCCCCTCCACTTT.

The chain uses TRBV7-2 and TRBJ2-7; 9 bases are a match to TRBD1. The CDR3 spans 16 residues. Germline loops: CDR1 SGHTA, CDR2 FQGNSA. Trimming at V came to 3 bases and at J to 1 base, leaving 7 bases not matched to a gene. Written as DNA, the CDR3 is TGTGCCAGCAGCTTCACAGGGGGCGTCCTTTCCTACGAGCAGTACTTC. This codes for CASSFTGGVLSYEQYF.

The rearrangement links TRBV7-3 to TRBJ2-3, with 8 bases identical to TRBD2. The germline V gene encodes CDR1 SGHTA and CDR2 FQGTGA. The CDR3 totals 16 residues. The V gene end was trimmed by 4 bases and the J gene end by 3 bases; junction bases not matched to a gene: 9. The CDR3, as DNA: TGTGCCAGCAGCTCCCGAAGCGGGGGAGCAACAGATACGCAGTATTTT. Translation gives CASSSRSGGATDTQYF.

V and J are TRBV5-1 and TRBJ1-4; D is possibly TRBD1 (6 bases). Trimming cost V 2 bases and J 5 bases, with 16 bases left between them. The CDR3 totals 16 residues. Germline V gene sequence: CDR1 SGHRS, CDR2 YFSETQ. The CDR3 protein is CASSLPEGVPNEKLFF. The CDR3 DNA is TGCGCCAGCAGCTTACCCGAGGGGGTCCCAAATGAAAAACTGTTTTTT.

J is TRBJ1-3 and V is TRBV5-1; 9 nucleotides agree with TRBD1. CDR3 length equals 16 residues. Germline-derived CDR1 and CDR2 are SGHRS and YFSETQ. V shed 4 bases and J 4 bases; nucleotides not matched to a gene: 9. CDR3 bases: TGCGCCAGCAGCGGGGGGACAGGGTTAATCGGAAACACCATATATTTT. Residues: CASSGGTGLIGNTIYF.

The chain has TRBV10-2 and TRBJ1-5; 9 bases agree with TRBD1. Germline assignment: CDR1 WSHSY and CDR2 SAAADI. V lost 7 bases to trimming and J lost 8 bases; unmatched junction nucleotides: 9. This CDR3 is built from 14 residues. CDR3 in amino acids: CASTLGQGPEPQHF. The CDR3 nucleotides read TGCGCCAGCACCCTGGGACAGGGCCCAGAGCCCCAGCATTTT.

The gene calls are TRBV10-3 and TRBJ2-5; 8 nucleotides agree with TRBD1. CDR3 length: 16 residues. Germline lookup yields CDR1 ENHRY and CDR2 SYGVKD. Germline trimming cut 2 bases from V and 5 bases from J; bases unmatched to any gene: 10. For the CDR3, the DNA is TGTGCCATCAGTGAGCCCGGGACAGGCGGGTGGGAGACCCAGTACTTC. It translates to CAISEPGTGGWETQYF.